Each of the 8 T cell receptor beta chains below was sequenced from the same sample in a study of T cell responses to AZD1222 COVID-19 vaccine. TCRdb keeps only in-frame clones here, not all; method: immunoSEQ multiplex PCR. This table has tens of thousands of clones, roughly 87% appearing once. Sequences were derived from peripheral blood, sampled 28 days after the second AZD1222 dose. These TCRs come from an adult who received the AZD1222 COVID-19 vaccine.

V gene TRBV6-5 combines with J gene TRBJ1-1, with D uncertain. The CDR3 spans 12 residues. The V gene lost 0 bases and the J gene lost 8 bases, with 7 bases spanning the gap. Germline CDR1 and CDR2: MNHEY and SVGAGI. DNA for the CDR3: TGTGCCAGCAGTTACTCCGGAGGAGAAGCTTTCTTT. Translated: CASSYSGGEAFF.

CDR3 loop: CASSFSGQLNTGELFF. Here the CDR3 DNA reads TGTGCCAGCAGCTTTAGTGGACAGTTGAACACCGGGGAGCTGTTTTTT. The J gene is TRBJ2-2, the V gene TRBV5-8; TRBD1 might be the D (6 bases). Trimming left V 2 bases short and J 1 base short, with 12 bases between. The V gene's germline CDR1 is SGHTS and CDR2 YDEGEE. This CDR3 spans 16 amino acids.

The rearrangement links TRBV29-1 to TRBJ2-3, with 7 bases that match TRBD2. Trimming removed 6 bases from V and 0 bases from J; junction bases left unmatched: 6. In germline, CDR1 is SQVTM, CDR2 ANQGSEA. The CDR3 is 14 amino acids. In DNA, the CDR3 is TGCAGCGTCGAGACTAGCATGAGCACAGATACGCAGTATTTT. Amino acids: CSVETSMSTDTQYF.

The sample holds a few counts of this clone. The chain carries TRBV27 and TRBJ2-7; TRBD2 matches at 9 bases. Germline V gene lookup returns CDR1 MNHEY and CDR2 SMNVEV (reference sequence). This CDR3 comprises 16 residues. V lost 6 bases, J lost 0 bases, and 9 bases stayed unmatched. CDR3 sequence: CASSLSGGLSSYEQYF. The CDR3 nucleotides read TGTGCCAGCAGCCTTAGCGGGGGTTTAAGCTCCTACGAGCAGTACTTC.

On this clone: Within the sample, other DNA sequences also encode this same CDR3. The V gene is TRBV7-3, the J gene TRBJ2-1; no firm D call. Per the germline V gene, CDR1 is SGHTA and CDR2 is FQGTGA. Trimming stripped 2 bases from V and 7 bases from J, with 3 bases between. The CDR3 runs to 11 residues. The CDR3 region is CASSLGNEQFF. The CDR3 DNA sequence: TGTGCCAGCAGCTTAGGGAATGAGCAGTTCTTC. Using reference TRBV7-3 and TRBJ2-1 for the parts outside the CDR3, the full variable domain is GAGVSQTPSNKVTEKGKYVELRCDPISGHTALYWYRQSLGQGPEFLIYFQGTGAADDSGLPNDRFFAVRPEGSVSTLKIQRTERGDSAVYLCASSLGNEQFFGPGTRLTVL.

This clone was counted once. This chain joins TRBV10-3 and TRBJ2-1; D possibly corresponds to TRBD2 (7 bases). The CDR3 is 15 residues long. CDR1 and CDR2 from the germline V gene are ENHRY and SYGVKD. Trimming cost V 7 bases and J 4 bases, with 17 bases left between them. CDR3 protein: CAIMGGDTRYNEQFF. The DNA of the CDR3 is TGTGCCATCATGGGGGGGGACACCCGATACAATGAGCAGTTCTTC.

CDR3 protein: CASSLALSRGSYNEQFF. Here the CDR3 DNA reads TGTGCCAGCAGCTTAGCGCTCTCGCGCGGGAGCTACAATGAGCAGTTCTTC. The V gene is TRBV7-8, the J gene TRBJ2-1, with 7 bases that match TRBD2. Trimming removed 0 bases from V and 3 bases from J; junction bases left unmatched: 8. Per germline, CDR1 SGHVS and CDR2 FQNEAQ. The CDR3 totals 17 residues.

This clone was seen more than once but under ten times. The gene calls are TRBV7-2 and TRBJ2-7; 7 nucleotides match TRBD2. Germline V gene lookup returns CDR1 SGHTA and CDR2 FQGNSA. The CDR3 has 18 residues. After removal of 2 bases from V and 0 bases from J, the junction contained 13 bases not matched to a gene. CDR3 nucleotides: TGTGCCAGCAGCTTACCCTACGGGCTAGCGGATTTCTCCTACGAGCAGTACTTC. This gives the protein CASSLPYGLADFSYEQYF.